The 13 T cell receptor beta chains presented below share a single source sample, sequenced in a study of blood T cell repertoires in COVID-19. TCRdb's table, derived via immunoSEQ multiplex PCR, lists solely in-frame clones and lacks some. The table includes about 38,000 clones, nearly 90% detected once. The specimen was peripheral blood. The receptor set was obtained from a man aged 65 to 79 with active COVID-19.

The chain employs TRBV5-1 and TRBJ2-7; TRBD2 might be the D (5 bases). The CDR3 runs to 14 residues. V was cut by 0 bases and J by 1 base, with 8 bases left in between. Germline V gene lookup returns CDR1 SGHRS and CDR2 YFSETQ. This chain's CDR3 is CASSLVRDSYEQYF. DNA for the CDR3: TGCGCCAGCAGCTTGGTTCGGGATTCCTACGAGCAGTACTTC.

This clone has more than one count but fewer than ten. This chain links TRBV19 with TRBJ1-6, with 7 bases fitting TRBD1. Germline V gene data show CDR1 as LNHDA and CDR2 as SQIVND (reference sequence). The CDR3 has 15 residues. With 5 bases clipped from V and 5 bases from J, the junction kept 6 bases outside the gene matches. CDR3 region: CASSVLGQNNSPLHF. In nucleotides, the CDR3 is TGTGCCAGTAGTGTTTTGGGACAGAATAATTCACCCCTCCACTTT. Looking up the rest from reference TRBV19 and TRBJ1-6 gives the full variable domain: DGGITQSPKYLFRKEGQNVTLSCEQNLNHDAMYWYRQDPGQGLRLIYYSQIVNDFQKGDIAEGYSVSREKKESFPLTVTSAQKNPTAFYLCASSVLGQNNSPLHFGNGTRLTVT.

This chain links TRBV10-2 with TRBJ2-7, with D maybe TRBD1 (7 bases). This CDR3 contains 14 residues. The germline gives CDR1 WSHSY, CDR2 SAAADI. V gave up 10 bases and J gave up 3 bases, with 19 bases separating them. CDR3 sequence: CATARGDRYYEQYF. The CDR3 DNA is TGCGCCACCGCCAGGGGGGACAGATACTACGAGCAGTACTTC.

The chain combines TRBV5-1 with TRBJ2-6, with unresolved D. In germline, CDR1 is SGHRS, CDR2 YFSETQ. With 2 bases removed from V and 1 base from J, the gap between germline ends came to 7 bases. The CDR3 has 15 amino acids. The CDR3 region is CASSFQKSGANVLTF. DNA of the CDR3: TGCGCCAGCAGCTTCCAGAAGTCTGGGGCCAACGTCCTGACTTTC.

The chain has TRBV11-2 and TRBJ1-3; D is unresolved. Trimming cost V 0 bases and J 4 bases, with 7 bases left between them. Germline-derived CDR1 and CDR2 are SGHAT and FQNNGV. CDR3 length equals 14 residues. The CDR3 protein is CASSLERRGNTIYF. The CDR3 DNA follows: TGTGCCAGCAGCTTAGAACGGAGAGGAAACACCATATATTTT.

The rearrangement uses TRBV5-4 and TRBJ2-1, with a weak D call TRBD2 (5 bases). Between the trimmed V and J ends, which lost 4 bases and 0 bases, there was a span of 14 bases. CDR3 size: 16 residues. Per the germline V gene, CDR1 is SGHNT and CDR2 is YYREEE (reference sequence). The CDR3 DNA is TGTGCCAGCAGCACCGGACTCCGGGGCTCCTACAATGAGCAGTTCTTC. It yields the protein CASSTGLRGSYNEQFF.

The chain couples TRBV4-3 to TRBJ1-2; possibly TRBD1 for D (5 bases). The CDR3 contains 13 residues. Germline V lookup: CDR1 LGHNA, CDR2 YSLEER. The V gene lost 4 bases and the J gene lost 1 base, with 7 bases spanning the gap. CDR3 nucleotide sequence: TGCGCCAGCAGCCCGCAGGGTAACTATGGCTACACCTTC. Translated: CASSPQGNYGYTF.

The chain recombines TRBV6-5 with TRBJ2-7; 11 bases agree with TRBD2. CDR3 length: 15 amino acids. The trim removed 4 bases at V and 3 bases at J, leaving 5 bases unmatched. The V gene's germline CDR1 is MNHEY and CDR2 SVGAGI. The CDR3 region has the DNA TGTGCCAGCAGTTCGATAGCGGGAGGGAACTACGAGCAGTACTTC. This translates into CASSSIAGGNYEQYF.

This rearrangement joins TRBV27 to TRBJ2-7; D remains ambiguous. Trimming took 0 bases from V and 0 from J, leaving 6 bases between them. This CDR3 region has 14 residues. CDR1 MNHEY and CDR2 SMNVEV come from the germline V gene (reference sequence). CDR3 in DNA: TGTGCCAGCAGTTTATCCCGTGTCTCCTACGAGCAGTACTTC. It encodes CASSLSRVSYEQYF.

V usage is TRBV6-5 and J usage is TRBJ1-1; D is ambiguous. With 8 bases removed from V and 11 bases from J, the gap between germline ends came to 15 bases. This CDR3 is 11 amino acids long. Germline V gene data show CDR1 as MNHEY and CDR2 as SVGAGI. The CDR3 coding sequence is TGTGCCAGCGAGAAATTAGGGAGGGCTTTCTTT. Encoded protein: CASEKLGRAFF.

The chain is built from TRBV28 and TRBJ1-1, with D perhaps matching TRBD1 (6 bases). The CDR3 has 15 amino acids. CDR1 is MDHEN and CDR2 is SYDVKM in the germline V gene. V lost 7 bases to trimming and J lost 4 bases, with 19 bases between them. This CDR3 reads CASTPGGARVTEAFF. As DNA, the CDR3 is TGTGCCAGCACCCCCGGGGGGGCGCGGGTCACTGAAGCTTTCTTT.

The chain has TRBV27 and TRBJ2-1; 9 bases are a match to TRBD1. This CDR3 has 16 amino acids. Germline CDR1 and CDR2: MNHEY and SMNVEV (reference sequence). The ends lost 1 base at V and 6 bases at J; junction bases unmatched: 7. This chain's CDR3 is CASSLLGTGIVNEQFF. The CDR3 bases are TGTGCCAGCAGTTTATTAGGGACAGGGATCGTCAATGAGCAGTTCTTC.

As DNA, the CDR3 is TGTGCCAGCAGTTTAAGCGGGAGGAACACCTTC. Translated: CASSLSGRNTF. This rearrangement joins TRBV6-6 to TRBJ1-2; D ambiguous. Trimming took off 4 bases at V and 12 bases at J, with 12 bases between the two ends. Per germline, CDR1 MNHNY and CDR2 SVGAGI (reference sequence). The CDR3 loop spans 11 amino acids.